This T cell receptor (beta chain) was sequenced for a study of PD-1 blockade in classical Hodgkin lymphoma. Only in-frame clones appear in the TCRdb table, and some are missing; sequencing was by immunoSEQ multiplex PCR. The repertoire holds 20,000 to 25,000 clones, with over 65% as singletons. As for time point: cycle 4 day 1 (C4D1), after 6 weeks of nivolumab. All trial patients relapsed after autologous stem cell transplantation. Findings and limits, study-wide: Newly diagnosed patients had diversity similar to the baseline diversity of complete responders.

On this clone: The antigen remains unidentified.

The sequencing here drew on peripheral blood mononuclear cells (PBMCs), taken before the fourth cycle of nivolumab. The TCR sequence derives from a human donor with classical Hodgkin lymphoma.

This CDR3 is CASSLRGARDTQYF. The CDR3 nucleotides are TGTGCCAGCAGTTTAAGGGGGGCGCGTGATACGCAGTATTTT. This chain links TRBV28 with TRBJ2-3; D possibly uses TRBD1 or TRBD2 (6 bases each). Germline V gene sequence: CDR1 MDHEN, CDR2 SYDVKM. The CDR3 contains 14 residues. V was clipped by 2 bases and J by 6 bases, with 12 bases between them. Full variable domain (missing parts from reference TRBV28 and TRBJ2-3): DVKVTQSSRYLVKRTGEKVFLECVQDMDHENMFWYRQDPGLGLRLIYFSYDVKMKEKGDIPEGYSVSREKKERFSLILESASTNQTSMYLCASSLRGARDTQYFGPGTRLTVL.